This TCR beta chain is from a study of cytomegalovirus exposure and HLA in healthy donors. The PCR used 60 Vbeta and 13 Jbeta primers. Assay: immunoSEQ multiplex PCR; the TCRdb copy retains only in-frame clones and omits some. The sample lists under 150,000 clones; about 70% were seen once. CDR1 is MNHNY and CDR2 is SVGAGI in the germline V gene (reference sequence). This CDR3 is 13 amino acids long. Trimming removed 2 bases at V and 3 bases at J, with 8 bases between. This clone was seen more than once but under ten times. The chain employs TRBV6-6 and TRBJ2-7, with D maybe TRBD1 (5 bases). The clonotype comes from a man in his late teens or twenties in good health and CMV-seronegative. The sequenced sample consisted of PBMCs. The CDR3 loop is CASSYRTNYEQYF. For the CDR3, the DNA is TGTGCCAGCAGTTACAGGACAAACTACGAGCAGTACTTC.